This T cell receptor beta chain was documented in a study of control samples from healthy donors and cancer patients. Sequencing was performed with immunoSEQ multiplex PCR; in TCRdb, only in-frame clones are kept and a portion is missing. The sample records approximately 76,000 clones, 75% to 85% being singletons. CDR3 length equals 15 residues. Germline-derived CDR1 and CDR2 are MDHEN and SYDVKM. V was cut by 2 bases and J by 7 bases, with 15 bases left in between. The rearrangement links TRBV28 to TRBJ2-1; D possibly corresponds to TRBD2 (6 bases). Sequenced: PBMCs. This TCR was recovered from a man between 60 and 75 years old with head and neck cancer. In DNA form, the CDR3 reads TGTGCCAGCAGTTTAATTAGGCTAGCGTATAATGAGCAGTTCTTC. As protein: CASSLIRLAYNEQFF.